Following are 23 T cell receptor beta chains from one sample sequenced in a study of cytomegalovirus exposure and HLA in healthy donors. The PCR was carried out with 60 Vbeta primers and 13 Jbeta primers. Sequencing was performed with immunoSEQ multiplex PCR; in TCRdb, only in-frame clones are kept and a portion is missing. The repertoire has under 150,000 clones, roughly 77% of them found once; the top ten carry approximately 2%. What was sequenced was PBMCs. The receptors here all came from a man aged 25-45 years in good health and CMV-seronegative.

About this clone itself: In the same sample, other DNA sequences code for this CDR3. CDR3 amino acids: CASRGTGSSYEQYF. CDR3 bases: TGTGCCAGCAGAGGCACAGGATCCTCCTACGAGCAGTACTTC. The chain couples TRBV6-5 to TRBJ2-7; TRBD1 might be the D (5 bases). Trimming took 6 bases from V and 0 from J, leaving 12 bases between them. Per the germline V gene, CDR1 is MNHEY and CDR2 is SVGAGI. The length of the CDR3 is 14 residues.

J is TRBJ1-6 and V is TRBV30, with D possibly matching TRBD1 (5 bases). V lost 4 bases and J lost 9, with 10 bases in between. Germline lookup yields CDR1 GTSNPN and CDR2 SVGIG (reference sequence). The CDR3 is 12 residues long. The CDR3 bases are TGTGCCTGGAACTCAGGGATTTCACCCCTCCACTTT. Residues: CAWNSGISPLHF.

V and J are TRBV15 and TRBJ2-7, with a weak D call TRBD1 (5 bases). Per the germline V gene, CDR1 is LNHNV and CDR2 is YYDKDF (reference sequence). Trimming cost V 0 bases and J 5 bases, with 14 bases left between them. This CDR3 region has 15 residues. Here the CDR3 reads CATSRDGQGNHEQYF. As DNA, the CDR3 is TGTGCCACCAGCAGAGATGGGCAGGGTAACCACGAGCAGTACTTC.

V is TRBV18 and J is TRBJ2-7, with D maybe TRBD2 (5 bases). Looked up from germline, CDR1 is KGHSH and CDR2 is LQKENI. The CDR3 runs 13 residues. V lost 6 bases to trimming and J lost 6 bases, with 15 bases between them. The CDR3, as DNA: TGTGCCAGCTCCCCAGGACTCTCTGGCGAGCAGTACTTC. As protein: CASSPGLSGEQYF. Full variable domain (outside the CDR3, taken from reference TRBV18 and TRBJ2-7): NAGVMQNPRHLVRRRGQEARLRCSPMKGHSHVYWYRQLPEEGLKFMVYLQKENIIDESGMPKERFSAEFPKEGPSILRIQQVVRGDSAAYFCASSPGLSGEQYFGPGTRLTVT.

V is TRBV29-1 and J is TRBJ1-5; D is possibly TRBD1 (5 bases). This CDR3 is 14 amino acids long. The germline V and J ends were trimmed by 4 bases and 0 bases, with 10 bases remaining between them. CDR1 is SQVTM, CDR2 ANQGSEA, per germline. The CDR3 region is CSVVDSNSNQPQHF. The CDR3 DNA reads TGCAGCGTTGTTGACAGTAATAGCAATCAGCCCCAGCATTTT. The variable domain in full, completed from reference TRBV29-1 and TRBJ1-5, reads SAVISQKPSRDICQRGTSLTIQCQVDSQVTMMFWYRQQPGQSLTLIATANQGSEATYESGFVIDKFPISRPNLTFSTLTVSNMSPEDSSIYLCSVVDSNSNQPQHFGDGTRLSIL.

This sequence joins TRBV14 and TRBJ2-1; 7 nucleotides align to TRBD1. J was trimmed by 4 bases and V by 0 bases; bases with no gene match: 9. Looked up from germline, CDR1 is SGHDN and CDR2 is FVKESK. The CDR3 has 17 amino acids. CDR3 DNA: TGTGCCAGCAGCCAAGACATCGGGACAGTATCGTACAATGAGCAGTTCTTC. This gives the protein CASSQDIGTVSYNEQFF.

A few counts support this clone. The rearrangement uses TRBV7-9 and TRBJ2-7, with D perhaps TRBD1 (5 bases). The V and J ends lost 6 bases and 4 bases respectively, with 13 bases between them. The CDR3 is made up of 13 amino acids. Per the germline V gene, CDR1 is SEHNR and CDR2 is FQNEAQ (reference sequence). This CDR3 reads CASRNTDKYEQYF. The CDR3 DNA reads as TGTGCCAGCAGAAATACGGACAAATACGAGCAGTACTTC.

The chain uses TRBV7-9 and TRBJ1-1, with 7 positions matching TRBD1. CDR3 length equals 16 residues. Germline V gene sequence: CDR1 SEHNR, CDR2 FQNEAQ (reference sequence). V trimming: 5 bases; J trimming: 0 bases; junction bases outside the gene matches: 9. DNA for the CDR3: TGTGCCAGCAGCCCCCCAGGGGGGAACATGAACACTGAAGCTTTCTTT. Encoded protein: CASSPPGGNMNTEAFF.

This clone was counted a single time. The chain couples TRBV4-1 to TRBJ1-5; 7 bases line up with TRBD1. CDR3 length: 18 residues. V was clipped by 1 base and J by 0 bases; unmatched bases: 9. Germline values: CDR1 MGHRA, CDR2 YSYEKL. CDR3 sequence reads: CASSQGKGKGASNQPQHF. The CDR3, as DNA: TGCGCCAGCAGCCAAGGCAAGGGAAAGGGGGCTAGCAATCAGCCCCAGCATTTT.

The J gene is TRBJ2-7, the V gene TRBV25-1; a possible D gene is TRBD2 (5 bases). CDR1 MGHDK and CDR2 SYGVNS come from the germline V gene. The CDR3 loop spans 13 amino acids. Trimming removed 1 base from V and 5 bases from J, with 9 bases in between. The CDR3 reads CASSESWRDEQYF. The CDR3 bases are TGTGCCAGCAGTGAATCATGGCGGGACGAGCAGTACTTC.

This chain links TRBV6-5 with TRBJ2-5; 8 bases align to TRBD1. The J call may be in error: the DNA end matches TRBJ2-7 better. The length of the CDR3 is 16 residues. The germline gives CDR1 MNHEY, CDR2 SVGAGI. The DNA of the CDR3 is TGTGCCAGCAGTTACTCCCGGACAGGGCCGTCCTACGAGCAGTACTTC. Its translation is CASSYSRTGPSYEQYF.

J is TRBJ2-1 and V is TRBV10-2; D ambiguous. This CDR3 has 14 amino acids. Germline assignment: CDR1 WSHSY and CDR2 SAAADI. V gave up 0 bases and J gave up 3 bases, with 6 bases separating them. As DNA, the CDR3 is TGCGCCAGCAGTGAGTCGTATCTCTACAATGAGCAGTTCTTC. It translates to CASSESYLYNEQFF.

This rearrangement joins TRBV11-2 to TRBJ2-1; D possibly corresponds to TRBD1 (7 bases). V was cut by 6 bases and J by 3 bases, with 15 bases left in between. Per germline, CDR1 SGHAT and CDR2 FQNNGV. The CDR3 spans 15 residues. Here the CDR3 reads CASSFDRDFYNEQFF. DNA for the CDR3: TGTGCCAGCAGTTTCGACAGGGACTTCTACAATGAGCAGTTCTTC.

CDR3 sequence: CASSLSHWDKEDSPLHF. As DNA, the CDR3 is TGTGCCAGCAGCTTATCACACTGGGACAAAGAGGATTCACCCCTCCACTTT. The chain links TRBV7-9 to TRBJ1-6, with D possibly TRBD1 on 6 matching bases. Germline V gene lookup returns CDR1 SEHNR and CDR2 FQNEAQ (reference sequence). This CDR3 has 17 residues. The V gene lost 2 bases and the J gene lost 8 bases, with 19 bases spanning the gap.

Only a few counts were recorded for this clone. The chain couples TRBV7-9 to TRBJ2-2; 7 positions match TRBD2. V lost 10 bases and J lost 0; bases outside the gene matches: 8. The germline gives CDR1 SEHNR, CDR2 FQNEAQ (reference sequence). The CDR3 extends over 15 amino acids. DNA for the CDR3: TGTGCCACCTTAAGGGCGGGGGCGAACACCGGGGAGCTGTTTTTT. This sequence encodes CATLRAGANTGELFF.

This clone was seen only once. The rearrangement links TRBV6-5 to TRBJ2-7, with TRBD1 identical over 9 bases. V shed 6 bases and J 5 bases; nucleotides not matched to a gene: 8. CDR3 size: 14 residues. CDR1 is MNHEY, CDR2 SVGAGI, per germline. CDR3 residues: CASSPGTGYHEQYF. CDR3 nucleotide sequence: TGTGCCAGCAGCCCCGGGACAGGGTATCACGAGCAGTACTTC.

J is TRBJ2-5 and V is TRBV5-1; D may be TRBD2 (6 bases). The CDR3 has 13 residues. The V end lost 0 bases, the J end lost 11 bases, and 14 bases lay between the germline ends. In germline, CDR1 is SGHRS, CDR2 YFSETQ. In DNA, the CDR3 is TGCGCCAGCAGCTTGGAGGGTCGGAGGGAGCAGTACTTC. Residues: CASSLEGRREQYF.

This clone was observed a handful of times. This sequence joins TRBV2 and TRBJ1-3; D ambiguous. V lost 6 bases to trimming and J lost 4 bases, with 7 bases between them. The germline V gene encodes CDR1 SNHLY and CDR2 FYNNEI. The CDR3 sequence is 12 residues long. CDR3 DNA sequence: TGTGCCAGCAGGGGAGTAGGAAACACCATATATTTT. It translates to CASRGVGNTIYF.

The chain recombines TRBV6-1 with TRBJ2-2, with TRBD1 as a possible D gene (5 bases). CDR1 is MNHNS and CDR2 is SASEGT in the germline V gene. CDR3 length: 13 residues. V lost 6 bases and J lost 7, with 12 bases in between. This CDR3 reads CASSSGYSGELFF. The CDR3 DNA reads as TGTGCCAGCAGCTCAGGGTACAGCGGGGAGCTGTTTTTT.

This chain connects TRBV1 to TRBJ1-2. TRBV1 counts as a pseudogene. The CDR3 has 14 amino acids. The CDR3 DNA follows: TGCACCAGCGGGAGCCCAGGTACTAACTATGGCTACACCTTC. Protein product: CTSGSPGTNYGYTF.

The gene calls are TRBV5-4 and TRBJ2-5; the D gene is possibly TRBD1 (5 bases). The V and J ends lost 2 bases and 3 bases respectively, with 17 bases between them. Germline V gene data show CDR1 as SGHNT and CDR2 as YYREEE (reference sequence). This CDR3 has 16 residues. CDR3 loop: CASSFSGSVGKETQYF. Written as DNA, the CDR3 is TGTGCCAGCAGCTTCTCAGGGTCTGTTGGGAAAGAGACCCAGTACTTC.

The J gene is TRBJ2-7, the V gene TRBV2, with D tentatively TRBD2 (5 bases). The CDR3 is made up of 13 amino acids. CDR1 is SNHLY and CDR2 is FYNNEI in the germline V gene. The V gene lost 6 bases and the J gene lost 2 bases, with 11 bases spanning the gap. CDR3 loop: CASSFGIAYEQYF. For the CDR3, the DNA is TGTGCCAGCAGCTTCGGGATCGCCTACGAGCAGTACTTC.

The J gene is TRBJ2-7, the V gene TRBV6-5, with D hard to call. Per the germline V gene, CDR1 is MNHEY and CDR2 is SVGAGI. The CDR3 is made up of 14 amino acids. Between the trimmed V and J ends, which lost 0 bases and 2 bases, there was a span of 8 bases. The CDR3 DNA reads TGTGCCAGCAGTTACTCGCCTGAGGCCTACGAGCAGTACTTC. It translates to CASSYSPEAYEQYF.